The 5 T cell receptor beta chains given below trace back to one sample, sequenced in a study of cytomegalovirus exposure and HLA in healthy donors. Data came from immunoSEQ multiplex PCR; TCRdb stores just in-frame clones and leaves some out. This sample has about 98,000 clones, with approximately 94% found just once. Sample: PBMCs. Receptors originate from a woman aged 18-30 years in good health and CMV-seronegative.

This sequence joins TRBV27 and TRBJ2-6, with 7 bases fitting TRBD1. The CDR3 has 16 residues. CDR1 MNHEY and CDR2 SMNVEV come from the germline V gene (reference sequence). The J segment lost 0 bases and the V segment lost 5 bases, leaving 4 bases of the junction unmatched. The CDR3 sequence is CASSANRGSGANVLTF. The CDR3 DNA sequence: TGTGCCAGCAGTGCGAACAGGGGCTCTGGGGCCAACGTCCTGACTTTC.

This clone was observed a single time. The chain links TRBV2 to TRBJ1-1, with D perhaps TRBD1 (6 bases). This CDR3 has 15 residues. V lost 2 bases to trimming and J lost 2 bases, with 12 bases between them. CDR1 is SNHLY, CDR2 FYNNEI, per germline. This chain's CDR3 is CASSESPGGNTEAFF. CDR3 DNA: TGTGCCAGCAGTGAAAGCCCGGGGGGCAACACTGAAGCTTTCTTT. Combining the CDR3 with reference TRBV2 and TRBJ1-1 gives the whole variable domain EPEVTQTPSHQVTQMGQEVILRCVPISNHLYFYWYRQILGQKVEFLVSFYNNEISEKSEIFDDQFSVERPDGSNFTLKIRSTKLEDSAMYFCASSESPGGNTEAFFGQGTRLTVV.

The chain's CDR3 is CASSGTGEAYEQYF. CDR3 sequence (DNA): TGCGCCAGCAGTGGCACAGGGGAGGCCTACGAGCAGTACTTC. The chain employs TRBV10-1 and TRBJ2-7; a possible D gene is TRBD1 (7 bases). V was cut by 4 bases and J by 2 bases, with 12 bases left in between. The CDR3 contains 14 residues. Germline V lookup: CDR1 WNHNN, CDR2 SYGVQD (reference sequence).

V usage is TRBV7-9 and J usage is TRBJ2-1, with D possibly TRBD1 on 6 matching bases. The germline CDR1 and CDR2 sequences are SEHNR and FQNEAQ (reference sequence). The V gene lost 5 bases and the J gene lost 1 base, with 12 bases spanning the gap. The CDR3 runs 15 residues. DNA of the CDR3: TGTGCCAGCAGCCGAGGGCAGGGGTCCTACAATGAGCAGTTCTTC. Translated: CASSRGQGSYNEQFF.

Worth noting for this clone: Different DNA sequences within this sample yield the same CDR3. The chain combines TRBV10-3 with TRBJ1-4, with 7 bases identical to TRBD1. The CDR3 is 13 amino acids. The junction had 7 bases not matched to a gene; V was cut back by 9 bases and J by 6 bases. The germline CDR1 and CDR2 sequences are ENHRY and SYGVKD. Written as DNA, the CDR3 is TGTGCCATTTCGACAGGGTTGGATGAAAAACTGTTTTTT. Its protein is CAISTGLDEKLFF.